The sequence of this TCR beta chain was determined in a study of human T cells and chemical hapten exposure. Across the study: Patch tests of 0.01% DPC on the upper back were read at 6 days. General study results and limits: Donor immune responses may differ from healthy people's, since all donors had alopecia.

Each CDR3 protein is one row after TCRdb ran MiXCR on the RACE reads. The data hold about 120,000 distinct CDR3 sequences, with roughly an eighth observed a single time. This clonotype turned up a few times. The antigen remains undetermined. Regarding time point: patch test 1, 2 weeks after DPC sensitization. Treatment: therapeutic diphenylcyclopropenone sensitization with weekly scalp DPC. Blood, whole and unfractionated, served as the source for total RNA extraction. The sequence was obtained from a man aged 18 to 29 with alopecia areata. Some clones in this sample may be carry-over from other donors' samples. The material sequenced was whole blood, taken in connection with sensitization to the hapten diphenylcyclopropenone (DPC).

The DNA of the CDR3 is TGCAGTGCTGGAAGAGTTAGGTCAGGAAGCAATCAGCCCCAGCATTTT. As protein: CSAGRVRSGSNQPQHF. V and J are TRBV20-1 and TRBJ1-5; D gene unclear. Trimming removed 5 bases from V and 1 base from J, with 18 bases in between. The CDR3 runs 16 residues. Germline-derived CDR1 and CDR2 are DFQATT and SNEGSKA (reference sequence).